The present T cell receptor (beta chain) was sequenced within a study of T cell clones after liver transplantation. Whole-study context: TCRbeta sequencing after a pre-transplant mixed lymphocyte reaction identified graft-donor-reactive clones, later tracked in post-transplant blood. Study-level results: In two subjects, few donor cells limited the measurable donor-reactive repertoire. Rather than being deleted, graft donor-reactive T cells may have moved into the graft.

Here immunoSEQ multiplex PCR was the method, and the copy in TCRdb shows in-frame clones only, minus some. The sample lists approximately 22,000 clones; 90% to 95% were seen once. Of note for this clone: Its cognate antigen is unknown.

V was cut by 5 bases and J by 2 bases, with 16 bases left in between. The CDR3 length is 16 residues. From germline, CDR1 is MNHEY and CDR2 SMNVEV (reference sequence). The receptor's source is a human patient who received a liver transplant. Some of these T cells may belong to the graft donor. The chain links TRBV27 to TRBJ1-5; maybe TRBD1 (5 bases). The sequenced sample was CD8+ T cells from blood, obtained less than 27 months after liver transplant. The DNA for the CDR3 is TGTGCCAGCAGTCCCGCCCCCGGGGGTGGCAATCAGCCCCAGCATTTT. This translates into CASSPAPGGGNQPQHF.